This TCR beta chain is from a study of blood T cell repertoires in COVID-19. Study in general: Researchers got acute and convalescent COVID-19 samples from the United States, Italy and Spain. Sources were T cells, B-cell-depleted T cells, or PBMCs; the material itself was cDNA or gDNA.

Trimming cost V 5 bases and J 4 bases, with 9 bases left between them. CDR1 and CDR2 from the germline V gene are SGHVS and FQNEAQ. The CDR3 is 13 residues long. In the original analysis: Reference gene primer amplification gave nucleated cell count estimates. Sequenced by immunoSEQ multiplex PCR; TCRdb stores in-frame clones only, minus some. D and trimming were read from the DNA, whereas the V and J calls and clone size are those reported in that table. The profile covers 250,000 or so clones, with 87% appearing a single time and more than 1.3% taken by the ten largest. This clone was seen only once.

The specimen sequenced was peripheral blood. The genes are TRBV7-8 and TRBJ1-3, with D possibly TRBD1 on 5 matching bases. The source is a woman aged 40 to 55 who had recovered from COVID-19. The CDR3: CASSQSGGNTIYF. The CDR3 region has the DNA TGTGCCAGCAGCCAATCAGGGGGAAACACCATATATTTT.